This T cell receptor (beta chain) was found in a study of OX40 agonist ivuxolimab in advanced cancers. Regarding the study in general: Ivuxolimab, which targeted the costimulatory receptor OX40 (CD134), was an agonistic, fully human IgG2 monoclonal antibody. Peripheral TCRbeta sequencing was intended to test whether TCR sequence diversity was altered and clonal T-cell expansion was caused by ivuxolimab. Intravenous ivuxolimab was administered to patients every 2 weeks at six dose levels: 0.01, 0.1, 0.3, 1.5, 3 and 10 mg/kg. Partial responses occurred in three dose-escalation patients: two with cutaneous melanoma and one with hepatocellular carcinoma. Patients were allowed to have had prior anti-PD-1, anti-PD-L1 or anti-CTLA-4 therapy, and 30% to 40% of the dose-escalation patients had been treated with checkpoint inhibitors. The paper reports the monotherapy dose-escalation portion (N = 52 patients) of the phase I ivuxolimab trial. Among the roughly 52 dose-escalation patients, about 20 had hepatocellular carcinoma, about 15 melanoma, 9 renal cell carcinoma and 9 head and neck cancer. The dose-escalation cohort was around 83% male with a mean age of about 65 years, ranging from roughly 23 to 90. On the study overall, not on this receptor specifically: In partial responders in the 0.1-3.0 mg/kg groups, normalized peripheral clonal expansion was found to be among the lowest, especially among CD8+ T cells. Which antigens the clonally expanded peripheral T cells were specific for was not determined. After ivuxolimab, CD8+ T cells had more expanded clones than CD4+ T cells on average. Low levels of normalized T-cell clonal expansion were also seen in some nonresponding patients. At doses from 0.1 to 3.0 mg/kg, clonal expansion was seen in both CD4+ and CD8+ blood T cells between baseline and week 6.

Genomic DNA was isolated from the sorted cells so that the TCRbeta CDR3 region could be sequenced. The immunoSEQ Assay was used to sequence the TCRbeta CDR3 regions. Drawn from immuneACCESS, this table holds only the in-frame rearrangements with V and J called that TCRdb kept. Clones are partly lost; checked studies trace under half to an unresolved V gene and leave the rest unexplained. The sample table contains some 80,000 clones; only one count was recorded for about 87% of them. The ten largest clones represent nearly 0.55% of the sample. A remark on this clone: Its antigen remains undetermined. No qualities accompany the bases; no much larger clone lies one base away.

Patients with a history of autoimmune disease or receiving systemic immunosuppression were excluded from the trial. Peripheral blood for TCR sequencing was collected from all dose cohorts at baseline, on cycle 4 day 1, and on cycle 7 day 1. The samples were drawn from a first-in-human, open-label, multicenter phase I dose-escalation trial of ivuxolimab. Adults with locally advanced or metastatic melanoma, renal cell, hepatocellular, or head and neck squamous cell carcinoma were enrolled in the trial. Before TCR sequencing, CD4+ T cells and CD8+ T cells from peripheral blood were sorted into separate populations. The V end loses 7 bases and the J end loses 3 bases, and a stretch of 15 bases separates them. The CDR3 starts with the cysteine, ends with the phenylalanine, and has 14 residues. Just the 42-base CDR3 DNA is kept, in frame starting at base 1. Taken from the germline V gene, the CDR1 and CDR2 loops are MNHNS and SASEGT.

This receptor was identified in an adult with an advanced solid tumor such as melanoma, head and neck, liver or kidney cancer. In this chain, TRBV6-1 is recombined with TRBJ1-1; the D gene is unclear. This sample comprised CD4+ or CD8+ T cells sorted from blood, obtained in a trial of the OX40 agonist ivuxolimab. The nucleotide sequence reads TGTGCCAGCATCATGACTCGGGCGGACACTGAAGCTTTCTTT. Translated, this gives CASIMTRADTEAFF.